The entry that follows covers one T cell receptor beta chain sequence. This specimen comes from a study of cytomegalovirus exposure and HLA in healthy donors. PCR used 60 Vbeta primers and 13 Jbeta primers. Produced via immunoSEQ multiplex PCR; TCRdb's table is partial and in-frame only. The table shows about 180,000 clones, with roughly 87% occurring only once. CDR1 is KGHSH, CDR2 LQKENI, per germline. V lost 5 bases to trimming and J lost 1 base; unmatched junction nucleotides: 10. This CDR3 is 17 amino acids long. The chain employs TRBV18 and TRBJ1-4; 7 nucleotides match TRBD1. The sequence derives from a woman aged 45-60 years in good health and CMV-seronegative. Sequencing used PBMCs. CDR3 sequence: CASSEIRGQLTNEKLFF. The CDR3 DNA is TGTGCCAGCTCAGAAATCCGGGGACAGCTAACTAATGAAAAACTGTTTTTT.